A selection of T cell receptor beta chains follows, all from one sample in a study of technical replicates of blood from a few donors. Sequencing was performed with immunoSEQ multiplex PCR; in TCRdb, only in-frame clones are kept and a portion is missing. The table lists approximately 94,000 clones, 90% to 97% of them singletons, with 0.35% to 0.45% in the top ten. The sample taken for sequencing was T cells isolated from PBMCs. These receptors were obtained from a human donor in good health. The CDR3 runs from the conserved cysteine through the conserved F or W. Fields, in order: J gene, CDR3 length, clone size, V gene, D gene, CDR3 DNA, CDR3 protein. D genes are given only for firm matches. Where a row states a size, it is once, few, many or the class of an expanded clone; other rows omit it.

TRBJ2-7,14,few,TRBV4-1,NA,TGCGCCAGCAGCCAAGGGGGCCTATCCTACGAGCAGTACTTC,CASSQGGLSYEQYF
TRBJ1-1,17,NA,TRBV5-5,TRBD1,TGTGCCAGCAGTCACTTTCTCCGGGACAGGGTGCGGGCTGAAGCTTTCTTT,CASSHFLRDRVRAEAFF
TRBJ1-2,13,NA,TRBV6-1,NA,TGTGCCAGCAGTGCCAGGGATTCCTATGGCTACACCTTC,CASSARDSYGYTF
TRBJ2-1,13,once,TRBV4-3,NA,TGCGCCAGCAGCCAAGATTCGGTAAATGAGCAGTTCTTC,CASSQDSVNEQFF
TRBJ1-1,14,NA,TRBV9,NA,TGTGCCAGCAGCGTAGTCAGGGGAAATACTGAAGCTTTCTTT,CASSVVRGNTEAFF
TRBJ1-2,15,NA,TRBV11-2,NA,TGTGCCAGCAGCTTAGATGGCTACAGAAACTATGGCTACACCTTC,CASSLDGYRNYGYTF
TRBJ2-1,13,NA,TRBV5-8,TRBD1,TGTGCCAGCAGCGTCTACAGGGGCAATGAGCAGTTCTTC,CASSVYRGNEQFF
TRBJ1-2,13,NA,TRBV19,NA,TGTGCCAGTGTAATTACTGGACAGTATGGCTACACCTTC,CASVITGQYGYTF
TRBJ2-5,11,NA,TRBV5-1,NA,TGCGCCAGCAGGGCCGGGGAGACCCAGTACTTC,CASRAGETQYF
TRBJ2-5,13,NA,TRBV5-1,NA,TGCGCCAGCAGCTTGGGAACAAGAGAGACCCAGTACTTC,CASSLGTRETQYF
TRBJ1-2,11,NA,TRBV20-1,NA,TGCAGTGCTAGAGATCCTTCCGGCTACACCTTC,CSARDPSGYTF
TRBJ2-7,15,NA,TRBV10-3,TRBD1,TGTGCCATCAGCACATCCGGGGACAGGGGCTCCGAGCAGTACTTC,CAISTSGDRGSEQYF
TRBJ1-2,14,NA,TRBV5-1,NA,TGCGCCAGCAGCTCGAACTACGGTGGCTATGGCTACACCTTC,CASSSNYGGYGYTF
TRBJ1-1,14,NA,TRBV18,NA,TGTGCCAGCTCACCAACCGAGGAAGGGACAGAAGCTTTCTTT,CASSPTEEGTEAFF
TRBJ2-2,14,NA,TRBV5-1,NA,TGCGCCGGAGGTCGGAACGAGAACACCGGGGAGCTGTTTTTT,CAGGRNENTGELFF
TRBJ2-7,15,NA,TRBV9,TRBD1,TGTGCCAGCAGCGTATCCGGGACAGCCACCTACGAGCAGTACTTC,CASSVSGTATYEQYF
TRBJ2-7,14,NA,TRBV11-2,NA,TGTGCCAGCAGCCGCTTCTCCAGGGTTATCGAGCAGTACTTC,CASSRFSRVIEQYF
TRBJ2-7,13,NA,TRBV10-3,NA,TGTGCCATCAATACAGATAAGGCCTACGAGCAGTACTTC,CAINTDKAYEQYF
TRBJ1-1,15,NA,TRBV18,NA,TGTGCCAGCTCACCAGGCCTTACCATGAACACTGAAGCTTTCTTT,CASSPGLTMNTEAFF
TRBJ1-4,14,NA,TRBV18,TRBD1,TGTGCCAGCTCATCGACAGGGGGCCGTGAAAAACTGTTTTTT,CASSSTGGREKLFF
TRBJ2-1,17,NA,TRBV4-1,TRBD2,TGCGCCAGCAGCCTTGGACTAGCGGGAGTACATAACAATGAGCAGTTCTTC,CASSLGLAGVHNNEQFF
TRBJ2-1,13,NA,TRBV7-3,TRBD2,TGTGCCAGCAGCTTAGGACTAGCTAATGAGCAGTTCTTC,CASSLGLANEQFF